This T cell receptor beta chain was observed in a study of blood T cell repertoires in COVID-19. Across the whole study: Sites in the United States, Italy and Spain provided acute and convalescent COVID-19 samples.

The table came from immunoSEQ multiplex PCR; TCRdb's copy has only in-frame clones and leaves some out. The sample lists about 260,000 clones; under 90% were seen once. V was shortened by 6 bases and J by 1 base, with 9 bases between the two germline ends. This CDR3 region has 13 residues. In germline, CDR1 is MNHNY, CDR2 SVGAGI (reference sequence). The chain recombines TRBV6-6 with TRBJ1-2; D is possibly TRBD1 (5 bases). The sample was peripheral blood. The source of this sequence is a man in his sixties with acute or convalescent COVID-19. The CDR3 nucleotides read TGTGCCAGCAGCCGCAGGGATAACTATGGCTACACCTTC. Its protein is CASSRRDNYGYTF.